This TCR beta chain was observed in a study of OX40 agonist ivuxolimab in advanced cancers. Turning to the study itself: Eligibility admitted prior anti-PD-1, anti-PD-L1 or anti-CTLA-4 therapy; around 38% had some.

To note about this clone: What it binds is unknown.

TCRdb's table, derived via immunoSEQ multiplex PCR, lists solely in-frame clones and lacks some. Of tens of thousands of clones listed, approximately 90% are singletons. The V end was cut by 2 bases, the J end by 2 bases, with 10 bases between. The CDR3 is 15 amino acids. Germline V gene sequence: CDR1 MNHEY, CDR2 SMNVEV (reference sequence). Patients were excluded for autoimmune disease history or systemic immunosuppression. Study-level results: Antigen specificity was not determined for the expanded peripheral T cells.

The chain links TRBV27 to TRBJ2-1; no reliable D call. Sample: CD4+ or CD8+ T cells sorted from blood, taken in a trial of the OX40 agonist ivuxolimab. This TCR came from an adult with an advanced solid tumor such as melanoma, head and neck, liver or kidney cancer. CDR3 protein: CASSLELNPYNEQFF. DNA for the CDR3: TGTGCCAGCAGTTTAGAACTAAACCCCTACAATGAGCAGTTCTTC.